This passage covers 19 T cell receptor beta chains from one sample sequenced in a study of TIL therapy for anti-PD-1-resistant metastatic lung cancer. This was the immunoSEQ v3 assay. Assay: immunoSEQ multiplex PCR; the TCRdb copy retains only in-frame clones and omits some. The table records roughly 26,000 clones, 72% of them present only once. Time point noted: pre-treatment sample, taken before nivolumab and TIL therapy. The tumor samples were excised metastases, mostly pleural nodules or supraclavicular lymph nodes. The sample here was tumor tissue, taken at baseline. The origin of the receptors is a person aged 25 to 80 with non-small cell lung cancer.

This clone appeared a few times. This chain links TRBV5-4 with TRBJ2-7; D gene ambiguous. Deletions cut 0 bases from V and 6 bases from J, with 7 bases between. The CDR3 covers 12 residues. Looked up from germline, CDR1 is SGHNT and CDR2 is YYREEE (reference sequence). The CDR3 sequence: CASSLGSLEQYF. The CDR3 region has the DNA TGTGCCAGCAGCTTGGGTTCCCTCGAGCAGTACTTC.

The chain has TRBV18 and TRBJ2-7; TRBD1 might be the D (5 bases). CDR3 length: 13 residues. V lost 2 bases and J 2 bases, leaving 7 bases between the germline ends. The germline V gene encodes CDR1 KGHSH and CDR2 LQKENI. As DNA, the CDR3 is TGTGCCAGCTCACCAGGACAAACCTACGAGCAGTACTTC. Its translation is CASSPGQTYEQYF.

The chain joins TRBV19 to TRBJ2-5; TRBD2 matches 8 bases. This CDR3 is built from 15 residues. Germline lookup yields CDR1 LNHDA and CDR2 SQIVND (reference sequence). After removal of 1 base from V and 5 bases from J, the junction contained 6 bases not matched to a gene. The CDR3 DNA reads TGTGCCAGTAGTATAGGGAGCGGGGGTAGGGAGACCCAGTACTTC. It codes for CASSIGSGGRETQYF.

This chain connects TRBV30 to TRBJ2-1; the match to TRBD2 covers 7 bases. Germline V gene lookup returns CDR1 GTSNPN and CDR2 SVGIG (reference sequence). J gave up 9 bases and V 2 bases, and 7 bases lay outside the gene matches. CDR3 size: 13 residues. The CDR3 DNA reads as TGTGCCTGGAGTAGGTTAAGGGAGGGTGAGCAGTTCTTC. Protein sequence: CAWSRLREGEQFF.

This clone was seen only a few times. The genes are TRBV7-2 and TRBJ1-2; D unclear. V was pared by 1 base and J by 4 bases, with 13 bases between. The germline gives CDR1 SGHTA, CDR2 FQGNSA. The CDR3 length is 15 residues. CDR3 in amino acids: CASSLVLVGLYGYTF. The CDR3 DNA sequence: TGTGCCAGCAGCTTAGTTCTCGTGGGTCTCTATGGCTACACCTTC.

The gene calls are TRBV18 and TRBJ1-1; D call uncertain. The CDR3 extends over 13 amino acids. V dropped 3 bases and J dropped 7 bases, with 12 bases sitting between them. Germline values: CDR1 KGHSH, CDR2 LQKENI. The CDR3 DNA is TGTGCCAGCTCACCGAGTGGCGGGAATGAAGCTTTCTTT. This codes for CASSPSGGNEAFF.

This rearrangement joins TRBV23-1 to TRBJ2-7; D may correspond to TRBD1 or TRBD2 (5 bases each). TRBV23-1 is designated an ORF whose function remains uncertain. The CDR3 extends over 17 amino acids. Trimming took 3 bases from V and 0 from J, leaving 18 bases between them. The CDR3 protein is CASSHPGLRGPSYEQYF. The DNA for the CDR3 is TGCGCCAGCAGTCATCCAGGACTGAGGGGACCCTCCTACGAGCAGTACTTC.

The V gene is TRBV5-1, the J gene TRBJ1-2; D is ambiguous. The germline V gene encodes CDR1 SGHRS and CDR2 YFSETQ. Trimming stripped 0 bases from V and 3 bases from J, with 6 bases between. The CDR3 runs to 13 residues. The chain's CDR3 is CASSLDEDYGYTF. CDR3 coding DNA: TGCGCCAGCAGCTTGGACGAGGACTATGGCTACACCTTC.

CDR3 bases: TGCGCCAGCAGCTTGGCCACTACAGATGGCTACACCTTC. Residues: CASSLATTDGYTF. The rearrangement joins TRBV5-1 to TRBJ1-2; D is unresolved. The germline V gene encodes CDR1 SGHRS and CDR2 YFSETQ. The CDR3 is made up of 13 amino acids. V lost 0 bases and J 6 bases, leaving 9 bases between the germline ends.

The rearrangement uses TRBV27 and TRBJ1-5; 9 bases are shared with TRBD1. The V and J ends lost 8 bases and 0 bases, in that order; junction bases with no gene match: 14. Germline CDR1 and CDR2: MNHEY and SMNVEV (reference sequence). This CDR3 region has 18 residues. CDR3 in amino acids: CASHPGQGKGYSNQPQHF. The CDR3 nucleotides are TGTGCCAGCCACCCTGGACAGGGGAAGGGTTATAGCAATCAGCCCCAGCATTTT.

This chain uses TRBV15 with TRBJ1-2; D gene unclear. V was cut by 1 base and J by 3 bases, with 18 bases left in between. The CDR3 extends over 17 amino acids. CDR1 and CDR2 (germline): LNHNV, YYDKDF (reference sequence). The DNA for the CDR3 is TGTGCCACCAGCAGAGCCGAATCGGAGGGTAGGGACTATGGCTACACCTTC. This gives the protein CATSRAESEGRDYGYTF.

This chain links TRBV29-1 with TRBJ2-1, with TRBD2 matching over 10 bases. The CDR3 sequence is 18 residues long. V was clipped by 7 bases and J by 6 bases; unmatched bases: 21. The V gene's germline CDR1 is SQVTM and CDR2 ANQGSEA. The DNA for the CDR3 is TGCAGCGCGGGAAGGAAGGGGGTAGCGGGGGGCCGCCGCAATGAGCAGTTCTTC. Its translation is CSAGRKGVAGGRRNEQFF.

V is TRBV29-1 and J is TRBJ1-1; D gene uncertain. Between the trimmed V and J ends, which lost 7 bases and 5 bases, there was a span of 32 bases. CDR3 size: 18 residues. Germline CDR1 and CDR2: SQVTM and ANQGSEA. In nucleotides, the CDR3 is TGCAGCGCCCGATTTATTAGGGCGGGCCGCGTAACGACGACTGAAGCTTTCTTT. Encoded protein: CSARFIRAGRVTTTEAFF.

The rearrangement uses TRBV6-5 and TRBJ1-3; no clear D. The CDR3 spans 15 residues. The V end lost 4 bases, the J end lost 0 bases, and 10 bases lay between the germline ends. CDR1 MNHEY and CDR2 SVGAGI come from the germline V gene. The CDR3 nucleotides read TGTGCCAGCAGTTCCGCCTGGGTCTCTGGAAACACCATATATTTT. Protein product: CASSSAWVSGNTIYF.

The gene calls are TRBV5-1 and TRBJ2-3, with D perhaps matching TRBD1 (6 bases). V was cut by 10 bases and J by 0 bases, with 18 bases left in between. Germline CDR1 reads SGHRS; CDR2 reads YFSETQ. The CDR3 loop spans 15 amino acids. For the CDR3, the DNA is TGCGCCGGACGAAAGGGGGACCTAAGCACAGATACGCAGTATTTT. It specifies CAGRKGDLSTDTQYF.

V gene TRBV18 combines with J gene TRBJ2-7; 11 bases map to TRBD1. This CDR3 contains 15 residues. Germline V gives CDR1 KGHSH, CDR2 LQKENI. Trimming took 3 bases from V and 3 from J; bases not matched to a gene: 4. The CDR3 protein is CASSPRDRGVYEQYF. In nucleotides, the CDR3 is TGTGCCAGCTCACCTCGGGACAGGGGGGTCTACGAGCAGTACTTC. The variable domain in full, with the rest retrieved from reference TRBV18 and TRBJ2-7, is NAGVMQNPRHLVRRRGQEARLRCSPMKGHSHVYWYRQLPEEGLKFMVYLQKENIIDESGMPKERFSAEFPKEGPSILRIQQVVRGDSAAYFCASSPRDRGVYEQYFGPGTRLTVT.

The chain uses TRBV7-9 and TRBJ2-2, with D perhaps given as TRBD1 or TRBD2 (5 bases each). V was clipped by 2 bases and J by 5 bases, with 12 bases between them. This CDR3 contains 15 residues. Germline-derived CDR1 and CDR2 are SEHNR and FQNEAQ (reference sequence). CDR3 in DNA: TGTGCCAGCAGCTTATGGGACCCGGGGACCGGGGAGCTGTTTTTT. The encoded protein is CASSLWDPGTGELFF.

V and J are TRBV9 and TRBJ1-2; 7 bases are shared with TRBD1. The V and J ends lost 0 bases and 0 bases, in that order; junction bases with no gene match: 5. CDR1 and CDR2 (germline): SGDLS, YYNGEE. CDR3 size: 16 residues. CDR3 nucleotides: TGTGCCAGCAGCGTAGACCCGACAGGGACTAACTATGGCTACACCTTC. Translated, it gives CASSVDPTGTNYGYTF.

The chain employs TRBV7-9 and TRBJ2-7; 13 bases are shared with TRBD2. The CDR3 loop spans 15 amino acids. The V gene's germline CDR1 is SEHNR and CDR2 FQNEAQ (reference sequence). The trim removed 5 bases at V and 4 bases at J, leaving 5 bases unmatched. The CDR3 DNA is TGTGCCAGCAGCCCGGGACTAGCGGGGATGTACGAGCAGTACTTC. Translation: CASSPGLAGMYEQYF.